The sample holds a few counts of the clone carrying this T cell receptor beta chain. The data stem from a study of identical twins. TCRdb redid the calling of the 5' RACE reads with MiXCR, one entry per CDR3 protein. The table shows about 900,000 distinct CDR3 sequences, with 9% to 15% occurring only once. The CDR3 totals 15 residues. CDR1 MNHEY and CDR2 SVGAGI come from the germline V gene. V lost 4 bases, J lost 1 base, and 13 bases lay in between. The sample also formed part of further work on yellow fever vaccine responses in identical twins.

This chain links TRBV6-5 with TRBJ1-2, with D perhaps matching TRBD1 (5 bases). The sequence came from a young woman in good health. The material sequenced was PBMCs. The CDR3 DNA follows: TGTGCCAGCAGTTCGTCGGGGCGGGGTAACTATGGCTACACCTTC. Residues: CASSSSGRGNYGYTF.